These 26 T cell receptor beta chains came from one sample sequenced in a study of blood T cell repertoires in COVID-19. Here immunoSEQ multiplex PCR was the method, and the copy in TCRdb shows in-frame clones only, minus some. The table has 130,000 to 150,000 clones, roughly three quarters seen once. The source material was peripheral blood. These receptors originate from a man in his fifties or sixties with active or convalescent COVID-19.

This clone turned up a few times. CDR3 DNA sequence: TGTGCCAGCAGCGCCTATCATGGGACAGGGACCTACAATGAGCAGTTCTTC. It codes for CASSAYHGTGTYNEQFF. This chain links TRBV9 with TRBJ2-1; TRBD1 matches at 9 bases. Losses at the gene ends were 3 bases for V and 2 bases for J; bases not matched to a gene: 9. CDR3 length: 17 amino acids. Germline CDR1 SGDLS, CDR2 YYNGEE.

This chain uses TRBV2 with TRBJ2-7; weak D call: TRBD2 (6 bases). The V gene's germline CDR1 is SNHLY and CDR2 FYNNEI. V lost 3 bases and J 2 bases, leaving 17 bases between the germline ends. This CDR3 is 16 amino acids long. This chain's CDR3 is CASSDPGSASTYEQYF. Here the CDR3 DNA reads TGTGCCAGCAGTGATCCCGGGAGCGCGTCGACCTACGAGCAGTACTTC.

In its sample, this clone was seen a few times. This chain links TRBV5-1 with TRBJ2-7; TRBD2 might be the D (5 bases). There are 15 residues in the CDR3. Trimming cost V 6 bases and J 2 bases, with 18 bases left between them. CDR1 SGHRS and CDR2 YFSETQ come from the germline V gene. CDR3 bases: TGCGCCAGCACCCCAACGTCGGGGATTACCTACGAGCAGTACTTC. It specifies CASTPTSGITYEQYF. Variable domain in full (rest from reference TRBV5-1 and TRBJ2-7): KAGVTQTPRYLIKTRGQQVTLSCSPISGHRSVSWYQQTPGQGLQFLFEYFSETQRNKGNFPGRFSGRQFSNSRSEMNVSTLELGDSALYLCASTPTSGITYEQYFGPGTRLTVT.

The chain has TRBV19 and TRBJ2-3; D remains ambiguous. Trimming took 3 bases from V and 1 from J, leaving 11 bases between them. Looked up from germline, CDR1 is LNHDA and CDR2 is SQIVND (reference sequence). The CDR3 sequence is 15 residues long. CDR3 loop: CASSIRVEGTDTQYF. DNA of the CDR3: TGTGCCAGTAGTATTCGAGTAGAGGGCACAGATACGCAGTATTTT.

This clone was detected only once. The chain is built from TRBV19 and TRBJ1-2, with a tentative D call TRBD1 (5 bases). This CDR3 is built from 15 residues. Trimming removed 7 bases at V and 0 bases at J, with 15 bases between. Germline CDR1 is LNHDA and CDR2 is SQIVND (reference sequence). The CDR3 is CASTPGGRANYGYTF. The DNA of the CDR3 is TGTGCCAGTACCCCAGGCGGCAGGGCTAACTATGGCTACACCTTC.

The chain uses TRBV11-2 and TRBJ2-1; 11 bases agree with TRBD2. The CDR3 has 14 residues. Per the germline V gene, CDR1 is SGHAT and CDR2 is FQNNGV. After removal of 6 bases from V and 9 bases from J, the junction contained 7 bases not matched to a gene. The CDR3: CASRVAGGPIEQFF. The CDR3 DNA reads TGTGCCAGCAGGGTAGCGGGAGGGCCGATTGAGCAGTTCTTC.

The CDR3 sequence: CASSLQTSSYNEQFF. The CDR3 DNA reads as TGTGCCAGCAGCTTACAGACTAGCTCCTACAATGAGCAGTTCTTC. V gene TRBV13 combines with J gene TRBJ2-1, with a tentative D call TRBD2 (6 bases). Germline V gives CDR1 PRHDT, CDR2 FYEKMQ (reference sequence). The length of the CDR3 is 15 residues. Trimming stripped 2 bases from V and 0 bases from J, with 8 bases between.

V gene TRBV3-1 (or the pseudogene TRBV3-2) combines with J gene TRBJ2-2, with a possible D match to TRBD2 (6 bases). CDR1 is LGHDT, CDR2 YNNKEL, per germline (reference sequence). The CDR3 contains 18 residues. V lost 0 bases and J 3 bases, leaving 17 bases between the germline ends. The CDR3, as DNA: TGTGCCAGCAGCCAAGATTTTCATCGGCGGGGATACACCGGGGAGCTGTTTTTT. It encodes CASSQDFHRRGYTGELFF.

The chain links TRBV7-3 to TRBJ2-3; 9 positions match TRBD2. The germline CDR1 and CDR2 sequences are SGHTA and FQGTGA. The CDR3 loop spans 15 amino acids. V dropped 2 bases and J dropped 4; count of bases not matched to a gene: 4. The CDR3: CASSLGTSSADTQYF. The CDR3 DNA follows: TGTGCCAGCAGCTTAGGGACTAGCAGTGCAGATACGCAGTATTTT.

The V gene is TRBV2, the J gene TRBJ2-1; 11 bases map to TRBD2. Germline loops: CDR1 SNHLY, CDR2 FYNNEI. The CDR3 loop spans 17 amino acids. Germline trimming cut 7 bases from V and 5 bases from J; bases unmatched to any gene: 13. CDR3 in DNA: TGTGCCAGCATATTCTGGGGGACTAGCGGAAGAAACAATGAGCAGTTCTTC. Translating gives CASIFWGTSGRNNEQFF.

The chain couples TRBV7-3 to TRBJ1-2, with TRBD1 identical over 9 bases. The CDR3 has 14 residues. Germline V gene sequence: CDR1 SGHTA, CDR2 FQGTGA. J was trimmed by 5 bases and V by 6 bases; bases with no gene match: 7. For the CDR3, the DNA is TGTGCCAGCAGGGCCGGGACAGGGTCTTATGGCTACACCTTC. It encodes CASRAGTGSYGYTF.

CDR3 protein: CASSEKNTGSGANVLTF. In DNA, the CDR3 is TGTGCCAGCAGTGAAAAAAACACGGGCTCTGGGGCCAACGTCCTGACTTTC. The genes are TRBV2 and TRBJ2-6; D remains unclear. Germline V gene data show CDR1 as SNHLY and CDR2 as FYNNEI. V dropped 2 bases and J dropped 0 bases, with 11 bases sitting between them. CDR3 size: 17 residues. The variable domain in full, completed from reference TRBV2 and TRBJ2-6, reads EPEVTQTPSHQVTQMGQEVILRCVPISNHLYFYWYRQILGQKVEFLVSFYNNEISEKSEIFDDQFSVERPDGSNFTLKIRSTKLEDSAMYFCASSEKNTGSGANVLTFGAGSRLTVL.

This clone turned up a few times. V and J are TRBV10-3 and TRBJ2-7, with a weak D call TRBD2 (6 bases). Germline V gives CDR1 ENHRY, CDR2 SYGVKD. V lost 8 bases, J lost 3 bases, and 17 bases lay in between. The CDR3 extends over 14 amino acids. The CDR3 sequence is CAIRGIGGSYEQYF. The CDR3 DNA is TGTGCCATCCGGGGGATTGGGGGAAGCTACGAGCAGTACTTC.

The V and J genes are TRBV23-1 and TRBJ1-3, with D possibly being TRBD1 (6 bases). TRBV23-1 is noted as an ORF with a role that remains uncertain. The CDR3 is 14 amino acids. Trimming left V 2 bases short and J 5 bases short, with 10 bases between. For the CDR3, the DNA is TGCGCCAGCAGTCAAGTAGGACAGAGAAACACCATATATTTT. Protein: CASSQVGQRNTIYF.

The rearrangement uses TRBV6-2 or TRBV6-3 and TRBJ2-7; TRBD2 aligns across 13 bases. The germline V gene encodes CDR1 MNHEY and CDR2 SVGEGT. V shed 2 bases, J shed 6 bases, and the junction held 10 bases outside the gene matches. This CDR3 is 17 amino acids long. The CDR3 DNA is TGTGCCAGCAGTTACCCGGCTATCGGGACTAGCGGGATCGAGCAGTACTTC. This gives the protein CASSYPAIGTSGIEQYF.

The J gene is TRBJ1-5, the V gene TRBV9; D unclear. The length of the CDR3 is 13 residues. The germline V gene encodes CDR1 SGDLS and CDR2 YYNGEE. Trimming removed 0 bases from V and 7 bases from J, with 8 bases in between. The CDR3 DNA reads TGTGCCAGCAGCGTAGGCGTCAACCAGCCCCAGCATTTT. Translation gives CASSVGVNQPQHF.

In DNA, the CDR3 is TGTGCCAGCAGCCAGTATTTCCCCGGGGAGCTGTTTTTT. Translated: CASSQYFPGELFF. The chain links TRBV14 to TRBJ2-2; D uncertain. V lost 3 bases to trimming and J lost 6 bases, with 8 bases between them. Germline CDR1 is SGHDN and CDR2 is FVKESK. The CDR3 is made up of 13 amino acids.

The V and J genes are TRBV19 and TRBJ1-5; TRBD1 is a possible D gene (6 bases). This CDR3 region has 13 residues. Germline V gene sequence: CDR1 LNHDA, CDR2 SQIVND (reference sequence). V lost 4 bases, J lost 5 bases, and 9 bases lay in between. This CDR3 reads CASSTQGHQPQHF. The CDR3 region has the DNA TGTGCCAGTAGTACACAGGGCCATCAGCCCCAGCATTTT.

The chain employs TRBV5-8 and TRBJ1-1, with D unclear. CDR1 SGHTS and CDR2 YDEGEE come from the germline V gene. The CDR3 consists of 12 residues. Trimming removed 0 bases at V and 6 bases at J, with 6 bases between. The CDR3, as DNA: TGTGCCAGCAGCTTGGTGGCCTCTGAAGCTTTCTTT. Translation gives CASSLVASEAFF.

CDR3 residues: CASSPTPLLAGSYEQYF. The CDR3 region has the DNA TGTGCCAGCAGTCCCACCCCGCTTTTAGCGGGAAGCTACGAGCAGTACTTC. J is TRBJ2-7 and V is TRBV27, with 8 nucleotides matching TRBD2. Germline V lookup: CDR1 MNHEY, CDR2 SMNVEV (reference sequence). With V trimmed by 5 bases and J by 3 bases, 15 bases remained unmatched. The CDR3 sequence is 17 residues long.

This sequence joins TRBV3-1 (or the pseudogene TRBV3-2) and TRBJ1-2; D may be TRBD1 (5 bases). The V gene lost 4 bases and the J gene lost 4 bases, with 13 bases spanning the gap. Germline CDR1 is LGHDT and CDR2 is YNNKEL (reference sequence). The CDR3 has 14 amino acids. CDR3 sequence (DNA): TGTGCCAGCAGCCCGAGGCTGGGGCCCTATGGCTACACCTTC. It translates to CASSPRLGPYGYTF.

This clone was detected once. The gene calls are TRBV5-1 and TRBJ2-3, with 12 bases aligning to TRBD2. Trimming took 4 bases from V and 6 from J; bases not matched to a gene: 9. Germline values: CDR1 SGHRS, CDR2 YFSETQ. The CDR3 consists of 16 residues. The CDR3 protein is CASSPGLAGVRDTQYF. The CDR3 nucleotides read TGCGCCAGCAGCCCGGGACTAGCGGGTGTGCGGGATACGCAGTATTTT.

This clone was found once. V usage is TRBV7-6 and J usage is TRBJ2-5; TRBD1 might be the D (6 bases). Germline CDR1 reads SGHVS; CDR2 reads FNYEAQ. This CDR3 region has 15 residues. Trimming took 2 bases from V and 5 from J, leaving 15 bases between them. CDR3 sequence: CASSLYGGRRETQYF. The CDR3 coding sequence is TGTGCCAGCAGCTTATATGGGGGCCGGAGGGAGACCCAGTACTTC.

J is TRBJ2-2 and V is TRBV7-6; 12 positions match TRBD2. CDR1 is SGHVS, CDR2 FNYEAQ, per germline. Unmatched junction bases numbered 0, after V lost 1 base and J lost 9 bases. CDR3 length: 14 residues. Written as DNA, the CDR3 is TGTGCCAGCAGCTTAGGGACTAGCGGGAGGGAGCTGTTTTTT. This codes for CASSLGTSGRELFF.

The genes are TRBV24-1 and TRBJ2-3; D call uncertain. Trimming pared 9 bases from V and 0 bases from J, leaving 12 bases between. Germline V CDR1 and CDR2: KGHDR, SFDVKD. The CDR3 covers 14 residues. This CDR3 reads CATSRDLSTDTQYF. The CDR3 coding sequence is TGTGCCACCTCCCGTGATCTAAGCACAGATACGCAGTATTTT.

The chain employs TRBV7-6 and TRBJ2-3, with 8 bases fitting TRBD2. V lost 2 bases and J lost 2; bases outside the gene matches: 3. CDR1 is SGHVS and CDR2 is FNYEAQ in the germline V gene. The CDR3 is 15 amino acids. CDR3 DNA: TGTGCCAGCAGCTTATCTAGCGGGCCCACAGATACGCAGTATTTT. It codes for CASSLSSGPTDTQYF.